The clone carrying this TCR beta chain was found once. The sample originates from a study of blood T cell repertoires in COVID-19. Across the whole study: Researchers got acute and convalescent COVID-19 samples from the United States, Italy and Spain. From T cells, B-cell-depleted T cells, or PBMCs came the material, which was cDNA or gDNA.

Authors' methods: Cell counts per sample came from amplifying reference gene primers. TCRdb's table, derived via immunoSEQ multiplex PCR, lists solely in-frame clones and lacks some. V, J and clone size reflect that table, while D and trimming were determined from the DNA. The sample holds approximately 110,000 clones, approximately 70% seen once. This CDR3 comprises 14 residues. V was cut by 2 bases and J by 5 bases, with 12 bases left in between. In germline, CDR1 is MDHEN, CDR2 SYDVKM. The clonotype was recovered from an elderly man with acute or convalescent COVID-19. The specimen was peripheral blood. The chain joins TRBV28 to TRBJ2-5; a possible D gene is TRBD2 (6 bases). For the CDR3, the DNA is TGTGCCAGCAGTTTAAACCCGGGGAGGGAGACCCAGTACTTC. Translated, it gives CASSLNPGRETQYF. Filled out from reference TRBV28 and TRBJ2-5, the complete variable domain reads DVKVTQSSRYLVKRTGEKVFLECVQDMDHENMFWYRQDPGLGLRLIYFSYDVKMKEKGDIPEGYSVSREKKERFSLILESASTNQTSMYLCASSLNPGRETQYFGPGTRLLVL.